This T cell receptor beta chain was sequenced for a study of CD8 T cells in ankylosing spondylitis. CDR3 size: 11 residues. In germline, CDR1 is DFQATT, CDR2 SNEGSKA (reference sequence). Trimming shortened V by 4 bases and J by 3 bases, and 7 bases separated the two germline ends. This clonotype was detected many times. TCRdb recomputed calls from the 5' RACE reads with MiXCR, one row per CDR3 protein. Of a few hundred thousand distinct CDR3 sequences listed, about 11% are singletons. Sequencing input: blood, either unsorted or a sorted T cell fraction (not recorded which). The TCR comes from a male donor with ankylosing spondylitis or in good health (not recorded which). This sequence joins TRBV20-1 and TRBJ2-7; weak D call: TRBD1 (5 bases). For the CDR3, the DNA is TGCAGTGCTACCCAGGGCTACGAGCAGTACTTC. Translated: CSATQGYEQYF.